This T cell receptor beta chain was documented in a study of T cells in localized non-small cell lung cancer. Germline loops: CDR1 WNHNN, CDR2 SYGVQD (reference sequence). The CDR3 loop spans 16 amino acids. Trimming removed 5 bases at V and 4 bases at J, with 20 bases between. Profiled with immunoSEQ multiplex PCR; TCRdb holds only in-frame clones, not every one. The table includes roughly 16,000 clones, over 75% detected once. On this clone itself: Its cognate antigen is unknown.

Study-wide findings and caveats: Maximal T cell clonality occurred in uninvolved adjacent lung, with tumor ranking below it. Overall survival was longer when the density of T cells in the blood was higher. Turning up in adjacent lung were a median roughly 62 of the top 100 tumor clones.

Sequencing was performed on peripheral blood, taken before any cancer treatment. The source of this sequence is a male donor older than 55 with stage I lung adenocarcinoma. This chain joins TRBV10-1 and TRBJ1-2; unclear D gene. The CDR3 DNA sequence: TGCGCCAGCAGTTACAGATTAACGCGAAAGACCTATGGCTACACCTTC. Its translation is CASSYRLTRKTYGYTF.